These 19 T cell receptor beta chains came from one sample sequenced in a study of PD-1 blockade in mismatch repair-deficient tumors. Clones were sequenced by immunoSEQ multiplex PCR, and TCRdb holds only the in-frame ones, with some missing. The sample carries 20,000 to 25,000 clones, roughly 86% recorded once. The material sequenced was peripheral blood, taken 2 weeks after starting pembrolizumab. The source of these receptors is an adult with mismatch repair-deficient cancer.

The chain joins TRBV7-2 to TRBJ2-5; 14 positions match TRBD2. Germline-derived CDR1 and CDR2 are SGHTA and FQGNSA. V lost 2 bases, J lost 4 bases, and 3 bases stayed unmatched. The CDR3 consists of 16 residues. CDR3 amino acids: CASSLRLAGGSETQYF. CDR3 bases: TGTGCCAGCAGCTTAAGACTAGCGGGAGGGTCAGAGACCCAGTACTTC.

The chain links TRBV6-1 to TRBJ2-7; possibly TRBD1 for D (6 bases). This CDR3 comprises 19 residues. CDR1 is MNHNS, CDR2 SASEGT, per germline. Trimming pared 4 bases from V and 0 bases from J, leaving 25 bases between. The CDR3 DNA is TGTGCCAGCAGTGCCCTCATGAATCCCTGGACAGCGAGCTCCTACGAGCAGTACTTC. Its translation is CASSALMNPWTASSYEQYF.

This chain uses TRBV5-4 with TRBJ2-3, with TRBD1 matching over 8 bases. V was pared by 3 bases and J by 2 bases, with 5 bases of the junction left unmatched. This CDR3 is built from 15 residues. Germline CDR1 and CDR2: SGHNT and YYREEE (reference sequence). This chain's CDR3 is CASSSTGEDTDTQYF. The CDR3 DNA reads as TGTGCCAGCAGCTCGACAGGGGAGGACACAGATACGCAGTATTTT.

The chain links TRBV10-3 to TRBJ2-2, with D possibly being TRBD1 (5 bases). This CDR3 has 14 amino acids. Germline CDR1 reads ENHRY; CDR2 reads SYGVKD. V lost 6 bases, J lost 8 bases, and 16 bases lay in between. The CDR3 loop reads CAISAGIGAGELFF. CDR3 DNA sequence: TGTGCCATCAGCGCTGGAATAGGGGCGGGGGAGCTGTTTTTT.

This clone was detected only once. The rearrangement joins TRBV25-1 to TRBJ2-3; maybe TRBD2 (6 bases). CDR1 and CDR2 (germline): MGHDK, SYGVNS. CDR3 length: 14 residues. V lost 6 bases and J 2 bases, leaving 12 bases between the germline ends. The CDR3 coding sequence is TGTGCCAGCAGCGAACTAGCACTCACAGATACGCAGTATTTT. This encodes CASSELALTDTQYF.

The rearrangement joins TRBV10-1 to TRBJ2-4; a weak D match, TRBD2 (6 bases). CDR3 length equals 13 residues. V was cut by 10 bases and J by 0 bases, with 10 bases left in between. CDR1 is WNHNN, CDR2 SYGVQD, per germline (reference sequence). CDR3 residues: CATSREAKNIQYF. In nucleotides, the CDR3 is TGCGCCACTTCGCGGGAAGCCAAAAACATTCAGTACTTC.

In DNA, the CDR3 is TGTGCCAGCAGCTTGGGGACAACCAGGGGGAACACTGAAGCTTTCTTT. Residues: CASSLGTTRGNTEAFF. The chain is built from TRBV5-4 and TRBJ1-1; a possible D gene is TRBD1 (6 bases). The CDR3 sequence is 16 residues long. Germline V gene lookup returns CDR1 SGHNT and CDR2 YYREEE (reference sequence). V was trimmed by 0 bases and J by 1 base, leaving 13 bases between them.

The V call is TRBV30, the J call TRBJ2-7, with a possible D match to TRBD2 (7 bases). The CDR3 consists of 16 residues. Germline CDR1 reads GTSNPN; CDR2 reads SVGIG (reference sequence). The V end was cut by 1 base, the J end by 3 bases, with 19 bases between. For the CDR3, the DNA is TGTGCCTGGAGTGCATCTAGGGGGGGCGAAGTCTACGAGCAGTACTTC. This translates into CAWSASRGGEVYEQYF.

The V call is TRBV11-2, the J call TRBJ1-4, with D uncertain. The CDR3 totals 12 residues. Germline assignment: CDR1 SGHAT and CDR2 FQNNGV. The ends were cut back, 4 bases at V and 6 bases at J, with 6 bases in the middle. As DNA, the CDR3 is TGTGCCAGCAGCTACAGCGATGAAAAACTGTTTTTT. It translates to CASSYSDEKLFF.

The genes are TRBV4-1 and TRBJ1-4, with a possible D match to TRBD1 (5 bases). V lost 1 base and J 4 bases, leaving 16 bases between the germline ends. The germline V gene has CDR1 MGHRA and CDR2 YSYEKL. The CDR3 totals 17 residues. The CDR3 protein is CASSQGGYLSLNEKLFF. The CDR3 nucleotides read TGCGCCAGCAGCCAAGGGGGGTACCTCTCCCTTAATGAAAAACTGTTTTTT.

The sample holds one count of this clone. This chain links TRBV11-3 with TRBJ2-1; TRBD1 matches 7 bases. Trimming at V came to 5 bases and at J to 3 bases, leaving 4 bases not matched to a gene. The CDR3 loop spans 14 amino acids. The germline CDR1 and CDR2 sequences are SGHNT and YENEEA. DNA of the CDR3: TGTGCCAGCAGCCCTGGGACAGACTACAATGAGCAGTTCTTC. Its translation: CASSPGTDYNEQFF.

CDR3 sequence reads: CASSRSPQGLAETQYF. The CDR3 coding sequence is TGTGCCAGTAGTCGATCCCCGCAGGGGTTGGCAGAGACCCAGTACTTC. The genes are TRBV19 and TRBJ2-5, with a possible D match to TRBD1 (6 bases). Trimming removed 5 bases from V and 4 bases from J, with 20 bases in between. Germline V gene sequence: CDR1 LNHDA, CDR2 SQIVND (reference sequence). This CDR3 region has 16 residues. The whole variable domain, remainder taken from reference TRBV19 and TRBJ2-5, is DGGITQSPKYLFRKEGQNVTLSCEQNLNHDAMYWYRQDPGQGLRLIYYSQIVNDFQKGDIAEGYSVSREKKESFPLTVTSAQKNPTAFYLCASSRSPQGLAETQYFGPGTRLLVL.

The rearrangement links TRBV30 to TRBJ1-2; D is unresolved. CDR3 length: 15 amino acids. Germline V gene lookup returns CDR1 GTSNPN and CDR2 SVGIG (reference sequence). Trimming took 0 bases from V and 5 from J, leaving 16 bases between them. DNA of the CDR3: TGTGCCTGGAGTGTAAGGGCAGAGGGTGGTTATGGCTACACCTTC. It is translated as CAWSVRAEGGYGYTF.

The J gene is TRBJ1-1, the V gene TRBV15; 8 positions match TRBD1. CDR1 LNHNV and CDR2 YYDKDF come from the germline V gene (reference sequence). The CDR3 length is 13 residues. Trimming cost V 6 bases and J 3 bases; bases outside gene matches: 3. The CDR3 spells CATSSQGDTEAFF. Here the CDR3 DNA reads TGTGCCACCAGTTCACAGGGGGACACTGAAGCTTTCTTT.

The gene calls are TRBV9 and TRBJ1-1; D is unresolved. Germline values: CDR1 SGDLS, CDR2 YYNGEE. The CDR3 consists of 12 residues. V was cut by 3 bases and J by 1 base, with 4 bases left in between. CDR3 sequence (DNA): TGTGCCAGCAGCGGACAGAACACTGAAGCTTTCTTT. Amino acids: CASSGQNTEAFF. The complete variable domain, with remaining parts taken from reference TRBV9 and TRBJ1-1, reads DSGVTQTPKHLITATGQRVTLRCSPRSGDLSVYWYQQSLDQGLQFLIQYYNGEERAKGNILERFSAQQFPDLHSELNLSSLELGDSALYFCASSGQNTEAFFGQGTRLTVV.

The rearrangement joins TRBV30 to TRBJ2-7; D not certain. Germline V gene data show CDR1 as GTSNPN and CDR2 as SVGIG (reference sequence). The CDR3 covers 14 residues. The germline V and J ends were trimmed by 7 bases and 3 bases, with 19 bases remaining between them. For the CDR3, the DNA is TGTGCCTCCACAAAAGGCAAGACCCGCTACGAGCAGTACTTC. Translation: CASTKGKTRYEQYF.

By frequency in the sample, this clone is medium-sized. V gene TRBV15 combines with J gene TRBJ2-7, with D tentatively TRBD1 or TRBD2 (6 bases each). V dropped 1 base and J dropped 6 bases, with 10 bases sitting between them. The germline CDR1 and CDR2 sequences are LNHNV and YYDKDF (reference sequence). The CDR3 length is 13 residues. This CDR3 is CATSRVGGCEQYF. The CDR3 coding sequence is TGTGCCACCAGCAGAGTAGGGGGGTGCGAGCAGTACTTC.

CDR3 sequence (DNA): TGTGCCAGCAGTTGGGCCATCCAGCCTGTGAACACTGAAGCTTTCTTT. Its translation: CASSWAIQPVNTEAFF. The V and J genes are TRBV6-5 and TRBJ1-1; no definite D call. Trimming pared 4 bases from V and 0 bases from J, leaving 15 bases between. The CDR3 runs 16 residues. Germline CDR1 and CDR2: MNHEY and SVGAGI.

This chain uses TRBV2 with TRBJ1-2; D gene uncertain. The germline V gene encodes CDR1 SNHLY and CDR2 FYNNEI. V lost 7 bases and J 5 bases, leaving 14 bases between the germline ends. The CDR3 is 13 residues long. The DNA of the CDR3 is TGTGCCAGCACCGAGCGGTCGGGGTATGGCTACACCTTC. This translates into CASTERSGYGYTF.